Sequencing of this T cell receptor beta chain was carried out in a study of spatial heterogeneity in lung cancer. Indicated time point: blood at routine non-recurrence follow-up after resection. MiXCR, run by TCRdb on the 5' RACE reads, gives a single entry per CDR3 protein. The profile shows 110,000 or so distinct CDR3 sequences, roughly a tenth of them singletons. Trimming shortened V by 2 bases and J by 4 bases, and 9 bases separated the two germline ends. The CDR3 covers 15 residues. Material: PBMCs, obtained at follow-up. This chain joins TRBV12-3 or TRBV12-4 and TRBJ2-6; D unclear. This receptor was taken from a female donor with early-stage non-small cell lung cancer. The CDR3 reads CASSLREGGANVLTF. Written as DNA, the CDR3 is TGTGCCAGCAGTTTAAGGGAAGGCGGGGCCAACGTCCTGACTTTC.